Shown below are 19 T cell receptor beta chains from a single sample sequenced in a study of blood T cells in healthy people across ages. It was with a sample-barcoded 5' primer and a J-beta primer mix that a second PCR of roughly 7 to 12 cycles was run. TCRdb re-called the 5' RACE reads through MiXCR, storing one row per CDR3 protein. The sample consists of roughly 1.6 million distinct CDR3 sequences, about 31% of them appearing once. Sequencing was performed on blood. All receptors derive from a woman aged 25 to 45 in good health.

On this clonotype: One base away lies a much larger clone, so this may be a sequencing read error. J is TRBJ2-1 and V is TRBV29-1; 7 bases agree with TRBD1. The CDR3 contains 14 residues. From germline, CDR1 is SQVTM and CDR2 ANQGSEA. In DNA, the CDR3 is TGCGGCGTGATTGACAGGGACTCCTACAATGAGCAGTTCTTC. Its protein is CGVIDRDSYNEQFF.

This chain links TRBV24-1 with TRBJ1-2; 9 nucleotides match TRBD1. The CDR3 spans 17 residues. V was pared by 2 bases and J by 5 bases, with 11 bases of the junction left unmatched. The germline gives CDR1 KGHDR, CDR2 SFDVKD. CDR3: CATSDSGPGQGLYGYTF. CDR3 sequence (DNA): TGTGCCACCAGTGATTCTGGCCCGGGACAGGGTCTTTATGGCTACACCTTC.

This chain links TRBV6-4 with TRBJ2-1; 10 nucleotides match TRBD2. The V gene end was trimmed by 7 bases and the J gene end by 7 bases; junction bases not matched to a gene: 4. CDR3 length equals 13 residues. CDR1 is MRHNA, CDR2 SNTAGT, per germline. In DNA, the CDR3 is TGTGCCAGCACGCTAGCGGGAGATAATGAGCAGTTCTTC. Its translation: CASTLAGDNEQFF.

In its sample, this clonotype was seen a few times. The CDR3, as DNA: TGTGCCATCAGTGCAGGGACTAGCGGCGAGCAGTACTTC. Amino acids: CAISAGTSGEQYF. The chain links TRBV10-3 to TRBJ2-7; 11 bases map to TRBD2. Trimming took 4 bases from V and 6 from J; bases not matched to a gene: 2. The CDR3 has 13 residues. Germline lookup yields CDR1 ENHRY and CDR2 SYGVKD.

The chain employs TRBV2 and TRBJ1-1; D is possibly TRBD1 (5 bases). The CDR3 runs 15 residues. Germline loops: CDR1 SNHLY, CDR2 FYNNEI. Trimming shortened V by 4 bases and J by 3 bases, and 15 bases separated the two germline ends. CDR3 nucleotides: TGTGCCAGCAGTGGAGCAGGGCTGGGGGACACTGAAGCTTTCTTT. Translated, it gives CASSGAGLGDTEAFF.

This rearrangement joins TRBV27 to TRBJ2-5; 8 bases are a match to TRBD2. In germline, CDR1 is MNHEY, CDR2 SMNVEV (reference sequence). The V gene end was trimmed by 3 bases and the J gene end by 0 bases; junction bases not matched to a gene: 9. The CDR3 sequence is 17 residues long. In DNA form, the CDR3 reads TGTGCCAGCAGTTTTCTAGCGGGTGATGCGTACCAAGAGACCCAGTACTTC. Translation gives CASSFLAGDAYQETQYF.

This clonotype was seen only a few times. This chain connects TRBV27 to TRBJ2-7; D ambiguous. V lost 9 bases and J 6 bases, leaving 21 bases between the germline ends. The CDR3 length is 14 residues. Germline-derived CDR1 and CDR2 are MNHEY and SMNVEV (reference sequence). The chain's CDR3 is CASATLGSLLEQYF. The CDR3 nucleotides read TGTGCCAGTGCAACCCTAGGTTCTCTGCTCGAGCAGTACTTC.

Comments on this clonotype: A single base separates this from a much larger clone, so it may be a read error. The DNA of the CDR3 is TGTGCCTGCAGTTCCCCCGGGACTAAAATCAATGAGCAGTTCTTC. Encoded protein: CACSSPGTKINEQFF. The gene calls are TRBV28 and TRBJ2-1; 7 bases align to TRBD2. The CDR3 is 15 residues long. Germline V CDR1 and CDR2: MDHEN, SYDVKM.

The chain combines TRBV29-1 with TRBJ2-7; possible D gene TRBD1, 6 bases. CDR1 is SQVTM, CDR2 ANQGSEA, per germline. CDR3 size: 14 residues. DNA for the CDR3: TGCAACGTGGTGGGACATCGTGGCTCCTACGAGCAGTACGTC. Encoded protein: CNVVGHRGSYEQYV.

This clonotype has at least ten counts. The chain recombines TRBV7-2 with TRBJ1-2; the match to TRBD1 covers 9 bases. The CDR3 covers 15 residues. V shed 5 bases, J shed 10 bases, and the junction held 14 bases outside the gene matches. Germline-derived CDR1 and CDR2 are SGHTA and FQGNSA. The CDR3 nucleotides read TGTGCCAGCAGCCTAGGCTCCGGGACAGGGAACCCCTACACCTTC. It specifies CASSLGSGTGNPYTF.

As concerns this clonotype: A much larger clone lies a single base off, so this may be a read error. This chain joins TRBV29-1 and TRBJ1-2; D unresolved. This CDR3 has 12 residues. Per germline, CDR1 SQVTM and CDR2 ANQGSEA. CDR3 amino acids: CSVGPESYGCTF. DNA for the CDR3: TGCAGCGTTGGCCCGGAGTCCTATGGCTGCACCTTC.

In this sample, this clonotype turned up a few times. The CDR3 spells CSAPMPGFAKNIQYF. In DNA, the CDR3 is TGCAGTGCTCCCATGCCCGGGTTCGCCAAAAACATTCAGTACTTC. The chain has TRBV20-1 and TRBJ2-4, with D uncertain. The V end was cut by 5 bases, the J end by 1 base, with 15 bases between. Germline CDR1 DFQATT, CDR2 SNEGSKA (reference sequence). The CDR3 spans 15 residues.

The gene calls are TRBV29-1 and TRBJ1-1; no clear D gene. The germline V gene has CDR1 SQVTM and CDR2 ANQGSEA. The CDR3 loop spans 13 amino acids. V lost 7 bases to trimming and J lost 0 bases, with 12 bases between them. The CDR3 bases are TGCAGCGCCAGATCCACCTTGAACACTGAAGCTTTCTTT. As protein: CSARSTLNTEAFF.

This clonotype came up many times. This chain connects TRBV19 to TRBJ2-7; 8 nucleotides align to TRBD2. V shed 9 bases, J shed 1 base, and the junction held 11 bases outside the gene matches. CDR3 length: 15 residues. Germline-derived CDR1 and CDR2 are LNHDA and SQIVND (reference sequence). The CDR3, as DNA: TGTGCCAGCCGAGTGAGCGGGAGTTGGTCCTACGAGCAGTACTTC. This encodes CASRVSGSWSYEQYF.

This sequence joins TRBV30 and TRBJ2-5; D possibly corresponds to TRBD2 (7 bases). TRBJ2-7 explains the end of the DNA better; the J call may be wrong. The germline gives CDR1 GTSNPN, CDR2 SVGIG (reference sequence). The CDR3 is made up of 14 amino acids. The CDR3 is CAWRRGAYSYEQYF. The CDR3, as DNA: TGTGCCTGGAGACGGGGGGCCTACTCCTACGAGCAGTACTTC.

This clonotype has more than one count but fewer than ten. The CDR3 sequence is CASSDPGLAELSTYNEQFF. DNA of the CDR3: TGTGCCAGCAGTGACCCGGGACTAGCGGAGCTGTCGACCTACAATGAGCAGTTCTTC. J is TRBJ2-1 and V is TRBV2, with 11 bases aligning to TRBD2. CDR3 length: 19 residues. Germline CDR1 reads SNHLY; CDR2 reads FYNNEI. The ends lost 3 bases at V and 2 bases at J; junction bases unmatched: 12. The whole variable domain, filled in from reference TRBV2 and TRBJ2-1, reads EPEVTQTPSHQVTQMGQEVILRCVPISNHLYFYWYRQILGQKVEFLVSFYNNEISEKSEIFDDQFSVERPDGSNFTLKIRSTKLEDSAMYFCASSDPGLAELSTYNEQFFGPGTRLTVL.

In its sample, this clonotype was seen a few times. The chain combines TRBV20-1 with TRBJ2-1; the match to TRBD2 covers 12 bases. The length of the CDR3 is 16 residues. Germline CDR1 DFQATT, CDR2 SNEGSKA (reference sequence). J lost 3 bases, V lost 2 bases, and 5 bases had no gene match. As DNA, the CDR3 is TGCAGTGCTAGACCGTGGACTAGCGGGGACTACAATGAGCAGTTCTTC. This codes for CSARPWTSGDYNEQFF.

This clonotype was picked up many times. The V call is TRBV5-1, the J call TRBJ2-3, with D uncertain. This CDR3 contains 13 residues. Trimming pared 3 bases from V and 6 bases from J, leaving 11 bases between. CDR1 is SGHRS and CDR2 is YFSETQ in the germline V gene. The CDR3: CASSSWEADTQYF. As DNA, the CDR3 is TGCGCCAGCAGCTCCTGGGAAGCGGATACGCAGTATTTT.

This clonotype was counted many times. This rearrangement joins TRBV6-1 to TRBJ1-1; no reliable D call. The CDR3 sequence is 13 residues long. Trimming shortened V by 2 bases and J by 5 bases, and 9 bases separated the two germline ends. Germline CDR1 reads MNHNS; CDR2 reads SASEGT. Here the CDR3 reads CASSEIRGTEAFF. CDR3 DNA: TGTGCCAGCAGTGAAATCCGAGGGACTGAAGCTTTCTTT.